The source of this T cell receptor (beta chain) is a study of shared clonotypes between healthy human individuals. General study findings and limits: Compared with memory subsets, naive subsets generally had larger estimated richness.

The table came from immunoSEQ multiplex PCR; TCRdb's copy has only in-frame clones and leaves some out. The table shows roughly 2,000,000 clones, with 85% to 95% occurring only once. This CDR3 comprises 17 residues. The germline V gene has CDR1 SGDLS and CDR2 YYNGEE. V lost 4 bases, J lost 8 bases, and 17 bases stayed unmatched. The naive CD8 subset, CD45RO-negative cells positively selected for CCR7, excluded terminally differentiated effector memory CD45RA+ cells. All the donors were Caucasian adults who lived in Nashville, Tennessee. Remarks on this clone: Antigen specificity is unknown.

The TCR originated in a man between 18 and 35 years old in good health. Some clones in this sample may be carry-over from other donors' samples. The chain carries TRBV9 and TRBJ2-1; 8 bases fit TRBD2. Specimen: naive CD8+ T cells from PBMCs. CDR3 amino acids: CASSLTGTSLFGDEQFF. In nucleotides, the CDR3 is TGTGCCAGCAGCCTAACCGGGACTAGTTTGTTTGGGGATGAGCAGTTCTTC.